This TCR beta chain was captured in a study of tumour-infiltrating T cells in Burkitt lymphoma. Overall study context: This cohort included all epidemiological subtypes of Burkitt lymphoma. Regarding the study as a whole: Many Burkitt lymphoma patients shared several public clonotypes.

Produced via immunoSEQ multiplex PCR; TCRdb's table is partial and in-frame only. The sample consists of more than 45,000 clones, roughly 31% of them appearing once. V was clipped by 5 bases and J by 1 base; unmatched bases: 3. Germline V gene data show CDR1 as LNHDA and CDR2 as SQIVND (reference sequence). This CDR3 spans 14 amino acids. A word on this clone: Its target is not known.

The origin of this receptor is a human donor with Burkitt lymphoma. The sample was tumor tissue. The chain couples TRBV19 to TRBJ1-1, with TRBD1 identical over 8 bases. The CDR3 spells CASSGDRWNTEAFF. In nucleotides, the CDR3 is TGTGCCAGTAGTGGGGACAGGTGGAACACTGAAGCTTTCTTT.